This entry is about one T cell receptor beta chain. This CDR3 has 16 amino acids. V was trimmed by 7 bases and J by 3 bases, leaving 19 bases between them. Germline V CDR1 and CDR2: LNHDA, SQIVND (reference sequence). This specimen belongs to a study of blood T cell repertoires in COVID-19. Study as a whole: Specimens from acute and convalescent COVID-19 originated in the United States, Italy and Spain. From T cells, B-cell-depleted T cells, or PBMCs came the material, which was cDNA or gDNA.

Authors' analysis steps: By means of reference gene primer amplification, nucleated cell counts were estimated. Generated by immunoSEQ multiplex PCR, the TCRdb table keeps only in-frame clones and is missing some. For V, J and clone size, that table is used; D and trimming come from the DNA. The table shows 200,000 or so clones, with about 82% occurring only once. This sequence originates from a woman between 25 and 40 years old with acute or convalescent COVID-19. Source material: peripheral blood. The chain carries TRBV19 and TRBJ1-3; no definite D call. DNA of the CDR3: TGTGCCAGTACCCCCTCCGTGGGCGCGGGTGGAAACACCATATATTTT. This gives the protein CASTPSVGAGGNTIYF.